The 10 T cell receptor beta chains below all came from one sample that was sequenced in a study of T cell changes during pregnancy in multiple sclerosis. Generated by immunoSEQ multiplex PCR, the TCRdb table keeps only in-frame clones and is missing some. The sample includes tens of thousands of clones, around 91% seen only once; the top ten take over 4%. The material sequenced was peripheral blood, taken after pregnancy. The receptors derive from a female donor in good health, enrolled as a control in a pregnancy study.

The genes are TRBV4-1 and TRBJ2-5; D possibly corresponds to TRBD2 (5 bases). Germline lookup yields CDR1 MGHRA and CDR2 YSYEKL. V was pared by 3 bases and J by 5 bases, with 13 bases between. This CDR3 spans 14 amino acids. CDR3 in DNA: TGCGCCAGCAGCCAGGTCCCAGGCGGGGAGACCCAGTACTTC. Its protein is CASSQVPGGETQYF.

J is TRBJ1-1 and V is TRBV6-5; TRBD1 might be the D (5 bases). The CDR3 is made up of 11 amino acids. Germline V lookup: CDR1 MNHEY, CDR2 SVGAGI. Trimming cost V 11 bases and J 5 bases, with 12 bases left between them. The CDR3 is CAAGRGTEAFF. The CDR3 bases are TGTGCCGCAGGGAGGGGAACTGAAGCTTTCTTT.

This chain connects TRBV30 to TRBJ1-6, with TRBD1 identical over 7 bases. Germline V lookup: CDR1 GTSNPN, CDR2 SVGIG (reference sequence). V lost 5 bases and J lost 9; bases outside the gene matches: 4. CDR3 length equals 12 residues. CDR3 DNA: TGTGCCTGGGAGCCAGGGGGTTCACCCCTCCACTTT. Translation gives CAWEPGGSPLHF.

The chain has TRBV2 and TRBJ2-7; 8 nucleotides agree with TRBD1. The CDR3 spans 16 residues. Germline CDR1 reads SNHLY; CDR2 reads FYNNEI. V lost 1 base to trimming and J lost 2 bases; unmatched junction nucleotides: 7. The CDR3 region is CASSEGYRGDPYEQYF. The CDR3 DNA reads as TGTGCCAGCAGTGAAGGGTACAGGGGGGACCCCTACGAGCAGTACTTC.

The chain has TRBV6-5 and TRBJ2-1; 13 bases are a match to TRBD2. Germline loops: CDR1 MNHEY, CDR2 SVGAGI. CDR3 length: 14 amino acids. The junction had 6 bases not matched to a gene; V was cut back by 6 bases and J by 10 bases. DNA of the CDR3: TGTGCCAGCAGCGGACTAGCGGGAGAGGGCGAGCAGTTCTTC. This encodes CASSGLAGEGEQFF.

J is TRBJ1-6 and V is TRBV4-2; 9 nucleotides match TRBD1. The CDR3 extends over 15 amino acids. V was clipped by 1 base and J by 5 bases; unmatched bases: 0. Germline loops: CDR1 LGHNA, CDR2 YNFKEQ. As DNA, the CDR3 is TGTGCCAGCAGCCAAGGACAGGGGGATAATTCACCCCTCCACTTT. It yields the protein CASSQGQGDNSPLHF.

This clone was counted a few times. The CDR3 sequence is CARGDRGTEAFF. The DNA of the CDR3 is TGTGCCAGAGGAGACAGGGGCACTGAAGCTTTCTTT. The rearrangement uses TRBV30 and TRBJ1-1; 8 bases align to TRBD1. Germline CDR1 GTSNPN, CDR2 SVGIG (reference sequence). The CDR3 covers 12 residues. With 8 bases clipped from V and 4 bases from J, the junction kept 6 bases outside the gene matches. The variable domain in full, completed from reference TRBV30 and TRBJ1-1, reads SQTIHQWPATLVQPVGSPLSLECTVEGTSNPNLYWYRQAAGRGLQLLFYSVGIGQISSEVPQNLSASRPQDRQFILSSKKLLLSDSGFYLCARGDRGTEAFFGQGTRLTVV.

V is TRBV15 and J is TRBJ1-3; D might be TRBD1 (6 bases). Trimming pared 3 bases from V and 2 bases from J, leaving 17 bases between. The CDR3 is 17 residues long. Germline V gene data show CDR1 as LNHNV and CDR2 as YYDKDF (reference sequence). The CDR3: CATSRELQGLAGNTIYF. CDR3 in DNA: TGTGCCACCAGCAGGGAATTACAGGGATTAGCTGGAAACACCATATATTTT.

The chain is built from TRBV9 and TRBJ2-1; 13 nucleotides line up with TRBD2. With V trimmed by 4 bases and J by 9 bases, 10 bases remained unmatched. The CDR3 is made up of 16 amino acids. Germline CDR1 reads SGDLS; CDR2 reads YYNGEE. CDR3 protein: CASSMEGGLAGPEQFF. CDR3 coding DNA: TGTGCCAGCAGCATGGAGGGGGGACTAGCGGGACCTGAGCAGTTCTTC.

V gene TRBV25-1 combines with J gene TRBJ1-4; D unresolved. The CDR3 totals 15 residues. V was clipped by 7 bases and J by 2 bases, with 14 bases between them. The germline V gene has CDR1 MGHDK and CDR2 SYGVNS. In DNA form, the CDR3 reads TGTGCCAGCAAACAAACGGGAGGCACTAATGAAAAACTGTTTTTT. It specifies CASKQTGGTNEKLFF.